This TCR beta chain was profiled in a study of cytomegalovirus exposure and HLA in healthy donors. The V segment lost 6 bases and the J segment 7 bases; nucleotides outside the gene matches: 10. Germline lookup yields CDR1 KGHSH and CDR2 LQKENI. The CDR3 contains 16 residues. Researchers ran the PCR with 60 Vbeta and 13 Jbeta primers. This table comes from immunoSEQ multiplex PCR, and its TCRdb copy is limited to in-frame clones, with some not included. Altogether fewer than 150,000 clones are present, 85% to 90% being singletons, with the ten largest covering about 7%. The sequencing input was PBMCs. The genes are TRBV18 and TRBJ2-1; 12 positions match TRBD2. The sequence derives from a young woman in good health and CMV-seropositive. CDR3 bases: TGTGCCAGCTCGCGCGCCAGACTAGCGGGGGAGAATGAGCAGTTCTTC. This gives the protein CASSRARLAGENEQFF.